This T cell receptor (beta chain) came from a study of beta chain features in type 1 diabetes. This CDR3 has 15 residues. CDR1 MDHEN and CDR2 SYDVKM come from the germline V gene. V was shortened by 5 bases and J by 0 bases, with 13 bases between the two germline ends. Sequencing targeted expressed TCRB transcripts, as all isolated RNA had been reverse transcribed. Some 3.8 million reads, on average, came from each naive, central memory and regulatory T cell sample. The protocol was immunoSEQ multiplex PCR, while the TCRdb copy is restricted to in-frame clones and leaves out a portion. The table has some 410,000 clones, more than 9.5% seen once; the top ten hold approximately 0.05%.

The sequence was obtained from a woman between 18 and 29 years old in good health. Material for sequencing was naive CD4+ T cells from blood. This chain connects TRBV28 to TRBJ1-1; the D is unclear. CDR3 sequence: CASSPHSGMNTEAFF. For the CDR3, the DNA is TGTGCCAGCAGTCCGCATTCGGGGATGAACACTGAAGCTTTCTTT.